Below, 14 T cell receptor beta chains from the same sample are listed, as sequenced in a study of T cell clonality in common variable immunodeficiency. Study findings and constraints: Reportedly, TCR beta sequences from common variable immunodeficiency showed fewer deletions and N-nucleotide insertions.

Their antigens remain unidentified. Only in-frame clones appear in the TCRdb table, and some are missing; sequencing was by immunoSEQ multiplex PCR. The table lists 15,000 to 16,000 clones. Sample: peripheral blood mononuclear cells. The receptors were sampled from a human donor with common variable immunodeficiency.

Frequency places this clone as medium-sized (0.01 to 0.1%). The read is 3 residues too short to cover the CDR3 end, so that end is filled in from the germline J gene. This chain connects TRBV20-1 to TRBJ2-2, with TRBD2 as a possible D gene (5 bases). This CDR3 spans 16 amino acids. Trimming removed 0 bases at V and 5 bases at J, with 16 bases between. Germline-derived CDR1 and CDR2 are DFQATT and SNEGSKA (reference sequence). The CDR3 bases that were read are TGCAGTGCTAGAGACTTGGCGCGGGCCTTAACCGGGGAG. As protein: CSARDLARALTGE. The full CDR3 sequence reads CSARDLARALTGELFF.

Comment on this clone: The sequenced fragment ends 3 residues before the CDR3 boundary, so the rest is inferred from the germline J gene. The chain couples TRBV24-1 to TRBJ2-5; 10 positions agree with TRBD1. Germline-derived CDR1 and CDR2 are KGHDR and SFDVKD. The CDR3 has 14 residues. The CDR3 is CATSNPGTGDTQYF. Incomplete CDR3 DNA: TGTGCCACCAGTAACCCCGGGACAGGGGATACC.

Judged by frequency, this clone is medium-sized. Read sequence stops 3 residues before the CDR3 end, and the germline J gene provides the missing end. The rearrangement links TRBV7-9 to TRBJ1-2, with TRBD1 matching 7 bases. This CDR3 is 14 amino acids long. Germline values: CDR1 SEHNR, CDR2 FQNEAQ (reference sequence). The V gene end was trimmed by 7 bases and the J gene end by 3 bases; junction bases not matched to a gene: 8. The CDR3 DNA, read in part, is TGTGCCAGCATCTTCTCCGGGACAGACTATGGC. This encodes CASIFSGTDYG. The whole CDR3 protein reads CASIFSGTDYGYTF.

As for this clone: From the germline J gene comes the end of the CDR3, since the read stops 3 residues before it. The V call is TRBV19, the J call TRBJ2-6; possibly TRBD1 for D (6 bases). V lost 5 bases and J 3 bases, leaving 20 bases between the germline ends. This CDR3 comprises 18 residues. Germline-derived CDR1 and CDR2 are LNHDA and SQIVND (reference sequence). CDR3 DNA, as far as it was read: TGTGCCAGTAGTTCCTCATCCCCCACAGGGTATGGGGCCAACGTC. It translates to CASSSSSPTGYGANV. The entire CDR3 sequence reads CASSSSSPTGYGANVLTF.

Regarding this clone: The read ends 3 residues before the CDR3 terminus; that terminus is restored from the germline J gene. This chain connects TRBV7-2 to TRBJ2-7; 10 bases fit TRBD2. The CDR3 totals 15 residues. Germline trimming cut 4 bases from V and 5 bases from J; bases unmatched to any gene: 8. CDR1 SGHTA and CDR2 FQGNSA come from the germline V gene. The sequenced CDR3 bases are TGTGCCAGCAGCTCCTACGGGACTAGCGATGACGAG. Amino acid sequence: CASSSYGTSDDE. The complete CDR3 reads CASSSYGTSDDEQYF.

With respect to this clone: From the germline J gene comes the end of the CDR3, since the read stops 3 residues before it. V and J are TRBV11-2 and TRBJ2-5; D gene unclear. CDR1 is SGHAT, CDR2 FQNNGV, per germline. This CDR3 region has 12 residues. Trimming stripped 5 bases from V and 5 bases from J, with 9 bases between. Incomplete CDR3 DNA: TGTGCCAGCAGCATCCAGAGGGAGACC. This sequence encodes CASSIQRET. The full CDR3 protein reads CASSIQRETQYF.

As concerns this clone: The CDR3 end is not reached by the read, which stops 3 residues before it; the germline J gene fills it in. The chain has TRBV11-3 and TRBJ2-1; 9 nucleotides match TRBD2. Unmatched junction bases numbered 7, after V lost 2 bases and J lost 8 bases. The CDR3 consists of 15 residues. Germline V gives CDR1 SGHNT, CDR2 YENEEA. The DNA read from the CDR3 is TGTGCCAGCAGCTTATTTAGCGGGAGTAGGGATGAG. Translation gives CASSLFSGSRDE. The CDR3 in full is CASSLFSGSRDEQFF.

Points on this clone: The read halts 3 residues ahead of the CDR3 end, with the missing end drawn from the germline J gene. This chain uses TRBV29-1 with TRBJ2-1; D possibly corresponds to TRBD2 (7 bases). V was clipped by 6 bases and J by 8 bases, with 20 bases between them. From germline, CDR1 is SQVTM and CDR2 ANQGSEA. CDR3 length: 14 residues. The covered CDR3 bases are TGCAGCGTGGAGGGGGGGACACTAGGTGATGAG. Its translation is CSVEGGTLGDE. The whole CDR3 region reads CSVEGGTLGDEQFF.

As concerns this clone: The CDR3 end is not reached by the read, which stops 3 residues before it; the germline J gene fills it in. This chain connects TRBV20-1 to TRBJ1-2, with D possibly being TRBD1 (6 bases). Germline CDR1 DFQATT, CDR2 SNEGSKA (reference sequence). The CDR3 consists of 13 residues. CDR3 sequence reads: CSARSDRIRGYTF. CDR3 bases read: TGCAGTGCTAGATCCGACAGGATCAGGGGC.

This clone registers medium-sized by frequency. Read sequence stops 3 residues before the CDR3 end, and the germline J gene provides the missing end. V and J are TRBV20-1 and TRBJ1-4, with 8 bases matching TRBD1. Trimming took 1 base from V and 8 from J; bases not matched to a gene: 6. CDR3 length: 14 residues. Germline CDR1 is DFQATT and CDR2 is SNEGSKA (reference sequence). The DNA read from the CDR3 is TGCAGTGCTAGAGCAGGGGGCGACGGCGAAAAA. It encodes CSARAGGDGEK. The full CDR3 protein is CSARAGGDGEKLFF.

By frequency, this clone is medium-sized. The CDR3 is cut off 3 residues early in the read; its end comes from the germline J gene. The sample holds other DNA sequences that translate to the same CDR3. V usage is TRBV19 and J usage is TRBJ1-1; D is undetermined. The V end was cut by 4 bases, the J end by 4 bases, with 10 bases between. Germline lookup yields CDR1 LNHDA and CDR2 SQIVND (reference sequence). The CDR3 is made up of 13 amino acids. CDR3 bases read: TGTGCCAGTAGTACCGGACTATCCACTGAA. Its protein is CASSTGLSTE. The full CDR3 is CASSTGLSTEAFF. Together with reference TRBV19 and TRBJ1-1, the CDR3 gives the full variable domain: DGGITQSPKYLFRKEGQNVTLSCEQNLNHDAMYWYRQDPGQGLRLIYYSQIVNDFQKGDIAEGYSVSREKKESFPLTVTSAQKNPTAFYLCASSTGLSTEAFFGQGTRLTVV.

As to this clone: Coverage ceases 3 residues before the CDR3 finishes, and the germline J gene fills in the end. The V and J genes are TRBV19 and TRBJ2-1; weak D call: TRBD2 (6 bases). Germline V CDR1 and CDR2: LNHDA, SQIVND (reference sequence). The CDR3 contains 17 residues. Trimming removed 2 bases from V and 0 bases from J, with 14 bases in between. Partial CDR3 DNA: TGTGCCAGTAGTATATCCTTAGCGGTTAGCTCCTACAATGAG. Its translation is CASSISLAVSSYNE. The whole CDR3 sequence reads CASSISLAVSSYNEQFF.

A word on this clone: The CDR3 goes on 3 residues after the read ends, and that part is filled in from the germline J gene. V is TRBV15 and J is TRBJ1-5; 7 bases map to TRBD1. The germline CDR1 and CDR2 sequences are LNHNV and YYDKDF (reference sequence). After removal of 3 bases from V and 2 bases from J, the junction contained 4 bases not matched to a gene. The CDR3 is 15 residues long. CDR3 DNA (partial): TGTGCCACCAGCAGCAGGGGGAAGGGCAATCAGCCC. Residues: CATSSRGKGNQP. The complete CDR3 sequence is CATSSRGKGNQPQHF. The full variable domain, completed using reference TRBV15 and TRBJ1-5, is DAMVIQNPRYQVTQFGKPVTLSCSQTLNHNVMYWYQQKSSQAPKLLFHYYDKDFNNEADTPDNFQSRRPNTSFCFLDIRSPGLGDTAMYLCATSSRGKGNQPQHFGDGTRLSIL.

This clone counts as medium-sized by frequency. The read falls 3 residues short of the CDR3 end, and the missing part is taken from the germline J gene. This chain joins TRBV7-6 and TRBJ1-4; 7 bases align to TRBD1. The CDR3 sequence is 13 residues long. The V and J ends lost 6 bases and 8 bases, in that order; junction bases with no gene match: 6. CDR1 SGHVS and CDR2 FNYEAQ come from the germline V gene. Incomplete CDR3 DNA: TGTGCCAGCAGACAGGGGATCGACGAAAAA. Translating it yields CASRQGIDEK. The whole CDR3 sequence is CASRQGIDEKLFF.